The 25 T cell receptor beta chains given below trace back to one sample, sequenced in a study of graft-versus-host responses after intestinal transplantation. Assay: immunoSEQ multiplex PCR; the TCRdb copy retains only in-frame clones and omits some. The table shows nearly 100,000 clones, with 90% occurring only once. The material sequenced was PBMCs, taken about 450 days after intestinal transplant. The origin of the receptors is a human patient who received an intestinal transplant, so some T cells may come from the graft donor.

V and J are TRBV7-3 and TRBJ1-5, with D tentatively TRBD1 (6 bases). The CDR3 has 19 residues. V was shortened by 2 bases and J by 2 bases, with 22 bases between the two germline ends. Germline V gene lookup returns CDR1 SGHTA and CDR2 FQGTGA. In DNA form, the CDR3 reads TGTGCCAGCAGCTTACCCCACGGACAGTGGGGGGATGGCAATCAGCCCCAGCATTTT. Encoded protein: CASSLPHGQWGDGNQPQHF.

The chain employs TRBV7-9 and TRBJ2-5; D unresolved. CDR3 size: 11 residues. V was pared by 5 bases and J by 4 bases, with 5 bases between. Germline V gives CDR1 SEHNR, CDR2 FQNEAQ (reference sequence). CDR3 region: CASSTRETQYF. The CDR3 nucleotides read TGTGCCAGCAGCACAAGAGAGACCCAGTACTTC. Looking up the rest from reference TRBV7-9 and TRBJ2-5 gives the full variable domain: DTGVSQNPRHKITKRGQNVTFRCDPISEHNRLYWYRQTLGQGPEFLTYFQNEAQLEKSRLLSDRFSAERPKGSFSTLEIQRTEQGDSAMYLCASSTRETQYFGPGTRLLVL.

The genes are TRBV19 and TRBJ2-7, with a possible D match to TRBD1 (6 bases). The V end was cut by 3 bases, the J end by 4 bases, with 13 bases between. The CDR3 runs to 14 residues. Germline values: CDR1 LNHDA, CDR2 SQIVND (reference sequence). CDR3 nucleotide sequence: TGTGCCAGTAGTATGGGGGCCCCTTGGTACGAGCAGTACTTC. Its translation: CASSMGAPWYEQYF.

This chain uses TRBV29-1 with TRBJ1-2; D call uncertain. From germline, CDR1 is SQVTM and CDR2 ANQGSEA. The CDR3 runs 12 residues. V was trimmed by 5 bases and J by 4 bases, leaving 11 bases between them. DNA of the CDR3: TGCAGCGTTTACGAACTCCTCTATGGCTACACCTTC. It is translated as CSVYELLYGYTF.

This clone was counted a single time. The CDR3 DNA reads as TGTGCCAGCTCCCCCTCCCCGACAATCTCCTACGAGCAGTACTTC. Its translation: CASSPSPTISYEQYF. The chain employs TRBV18 and TRBJ2-5, with D unclear. The DNA end favors TRBJ2-7, so the J call may be wrong. CDR3 size: 15 residues. Germline V gene lookup returns CDR1 KGHSH and CDR2 LQKENI.

The gene calls are TRBV7-8 and TRBJ1-2; D call uncertain. Deletions cut 1 base from V and 5 bases from J, with 5 bases between. CDR1 is SGHVS, CDR2 FQNEAQ, per germline. This CDR3 comprises 12 residues. In DNA form, the CDR3 reads TGTGCCAGCAGCTTAGACCGGTATGGCTACACCTTC. Its protein product is CASSLDRYGYTF.

This clone was counted a single time. The chain combines TRBV18 with TRBJ1-6; 8 bases are a match to TRBD1. The CDR3 is made up of 17 amino acids. The V and J ends lost 1 base and 8 bases, in that order; junction bases with no gene match: 10. Looked up from germline, CDR1 is KGHSH and CDR2 is LQKENI. CDR3 nucleotide sequence: TGTGCCAGCTCACCACGACAGGGGCAATCCGCTGATTCACCCCTCCACTTT. Amino acids: CASSPRQGQSADSPLHF.

V gene TRBV10-3 combines with J gene TRBJ2-7; D is tentatively TRBD1 or TRBD2 (5 bases each). This CDR3 comprises 11 residues. From germline, CDR1 is ENHRY and CDR2 SYGVKD. The germline V and J ends were trimmed by 7 bases and 4 bases, with 8 bases remaining between them. This CDR3 reads CAITGGYEQYF. The CDR3, as DNA: TGTGCCATCACTGGGGGTTACGAGCAGTACTTC.

A single count supports this clone. This chain links TRBV9 with TRBJ2-7; D remains ambiguous. The CDR3 contains 14 residues. Germline lookup yields CDR1 SGDLS and CDR2 YYNGEE. V was cut by 0 bases and J by 0 bases, with 7 bases left in between. CDR3: CASSVGASSYEQYF. The CDR3 DNA sequence: TGTGCCAGCAGCGTAGGAGCCTCCTCCTACGAGCAGTACTTC.

The V and J genes are TRBV19 and TRBJ1-5; D might be TRBD1 (5 bases). CDR3 length equals 18 residues. The V and J ends lost 6 bases and 2 bases respectively, with 23 bases between them. Germline V gene data show CDR1 as LNHDA and CDR2 as SQIVND (reference sequence). The DNA of the CDR3 is TGTGCCAGTAGAATTCTGGGGGGTCTTCTGGAGGGCAATCAGCCCCAGCATTTT. Translated: CASRILGGLLEGNQPQHF.

This sequence joins TRBV29-1 and TRBJ1-1; D gene unclear. This CDR3 is 11 amino acids long. The V end was cut by 4 bases, the J end by 1 base, with 4 bases between. CDR1 and CDR2 (germline): SQVTM, ANQGSEA. For the CDR3, the DNA is TGCAGCGTTGGCAAGAACACTGAAGCTTTCTTT. This translates into CSVGKNTEAFF.

The genes are TRBV7-9 and TRBJ1-6; 8 bases match TRBD1. The CDR3 has 15 residues. The V gene's germline CDR1 is SEHNR and CDR2 FQNEAQ (reference sequence). V dropped 5 bases and J dropped 4; count of bases not matched to a gene: 4. The CDR3 DNA reads TGTGCCAGCAGCACAGGGGGGTTTTATAATTCACCCCTCCACTTT. Amino acids: CASSTGGFYNSPLHF.

The genes are TRBV7-9 and TRBJ1-2, with TRBD1 as a possible D gene (6 bases). Germline V CDR1 and CDR2: SEHNR, FQNEAQ (reference sequence). The germline V and J ends were trimmed by 4 bases and 4 bases, with 13 bases remaining between them. The CDR3 is made up of 14 amino acids. The CDR3 loop is CASSSQGVGYGYTF. CDR3 coding DNA: TGTGCCAGCAGCTCACAGGGTGTAGGCTATGGCTACACCTTC.

CDR3 coding DNA: TGTGCCAGCAGCTTAATAGGGTCTGGCTACACCTTC. Translation: CASSLIGSGYTF. This rearrangement joins TRBV7-2 to TRBJ1-2, with D hard to call. In germline, CDR1 is SGHTA, CDR2 FQGNSA. This CDR3 spans 12 amino acids. Trimming took 2 bases from V and 7 from J, leaving 8 bases between them. The full variable domain, rest sourced from reference TRBV7-2 and TRBJ1-2, is GAGVSQSPSNKVTEKGKDVELRCDPISGHTALYWYRQSLGQGLEFLIYFQGNSAPDKSGLPSDRFSAERTGGSVSTLTIQRTQQEDSAVYLCASSLIGSGYTFGSGTRLTVV.

The chain has TRBV5-8 and TRBJ2-1; 7 positions match TRBD1. Looked up from germline, CDR1 is SGHTS and CDR2 is YDEGEE. The CDR3 spans 13 residues. The V segment lost 6 bases and the J segment 14 bases; nucleotides outside the gene matches: 14. CDR3 protein: CASTLQGIRLEFF. The CDR3 DNA is TGTGCCAGCACCCTACAGGGGATAAGGCTGGAGTTCTTC.

This chain links TRBV9 with TRBJ2-7; TRBD1 agrees at 7 bases. The CDR3 contains 14 residues. V shed 2 bases, J shed 2 bases, and the junction held 4 bases outside the gene matches. CDR1 is SGDLS and CDR2 is YYNGEE in the germline V gene. CDR3 in DNA: TGTGCCAGCAGCGTGACCGGGACAGCCTACGAGCAGTACTTC. It is translated as CASSVTGTAYEQYF.

CDR3 coding DNA: TGTGCCAGTAGTATAGGGGACAGGGTGTGGACTGAAGCTTTCTTT. This sequence encodes CASSIGDRVWTEAFF. The chain uses TRBV19 and TRBJ1-1; 9 bases are shared with TRBD1. From germline, CDR1 is LNHDA and CDR2 SQIVND (reference sequence). The junction had 5 bases not matched to a gene; V was cut back by 1 base and J by 5 bases. This CDR3 region has 15 residues.

V and J are TRBV27 and TRBJ1-1; possibly TRBD1 for D (5 bases). The germline V gene encodes CDR1 MNHEY and CDR2 SMNVEV (reference sequence). V gave up 2 bases and J gave up 6 bases, with 10 bases separating them. The CDR3 spans 13 residues. The CDR3 protein is CASSLGRGAEAFF. The CDR3 DNA reads TGTGCCAGCAGTTTAGGGCGGGGGGCTGAAGCTTTCTTT.

The gene calls are TRBV4-1 and TRBJ1-2; D not certain. Trimming took 1 base from V and 3 from J, leaving 12 bases between them. The CDR3 is 15 residues long. CDR1 and CDR2 (germline): MGHRA, YSYEKL. The CDR3 DNA reads TGCGCCAGCAGCCAAGGAGTTTCTTCTCACTATGGCTACACCTTC. It translates to CASSQGVSSHYGYTF.

This sequence joins TRBV19 and TRBJ1-5; D not resolved. Germline-derived CDR1 and CDR2 are LNHDA and SQIVND (reference sequence). The CDR3 contains 15 residues. Trimming took off 7 bases at V and 6 bases at J, with 19 bases between the two ends. As DNA, the CDR3 is TGTGCCAGTACCCCATTTGGAGCGGGAGGTCAGCCCCAGCATTTT. It specifies CASTPFGAGGQPQHF.

This chain uses TRBV5-6 with TRBJ1-2; D not resolved. The CDR3 consists of 15 residues. Germline-derived CDR1 and CDR2 are SGHDT and YYEEEE. Trimming left V 3 bases short and J 0 bases short, with 12 bases between. For the CDR3, the DNA is TGTGCCAGCAGCTGGACGAGCCCCTCTAACTATGGCTACACCTTC. Translating gives CASSWTSPSNYGYTF.

The chain carries TRBV10-3 and TRBJ1-5; unclear D gene. The CDR3 extends over 14 amino acids. Per the germline V gene, CDR1 is ENHRY and CDR2 is SYGVKD. V was shortened by 5 bases and J by 5 bases, with 13 bases between the two germline ends. CDR3: CAISTRPRHQPQHF. In DNA form, the CDR3 reads TGTGCCATCAGTACCAGGCCCCGCCATCAGCCCCAGCATTTT.

This clone was observed a handful of times. CDR3 region: CASSLARDGGYTF. For the CDR3, the DNA is TGCGCCAGCAGCTTGGCCCGGGATGGTGGCTACACCTTC. J is TRBJ1-2 and V is TRBV5-1; D call uncertain. The germline CDR1 and CDR2 sequences are SGHRS and YFSETQ. V was clipped by 0 bases and J by 7 bases, with 10 bases between them. There are 13 residues in the CDR3. Supplemented by reference TRBV5-1 and TRBJ1-2, the full variable domain reads KAGVTQTPRYLIKTRGQQVTLSCSPISGHRSVSWYQQTPGQGLQFLFEYFSETQRNKGNFPGRFSGRQFSNSRSEMNVSTLELGDSALYLCASSLARDGGYTFGSGTRLTVV.

This chain links TRBV7-2 with TRBJ1-2; unclear D gene. The CDR3 has 12 amino acids. The ends were cut back, 3 bases at V and 3 bases at J, with 5 bases in the middle. CDR1 is SGHTA, CDR2 FQGNSA, per germline. The CDR3 spells CASSFRDYGYTF. The CDR3, as DNA: TGTGCCAGCAGCTTCCGGGACTATGGCTACACCTTC.

This chain uses TRBV6-1 with TRBJ1-2; D may be TRBD1 (6 bases). The CDR3 loop spans 13 amino acids. V was pared by 5 bases and J by 4 bases, with 11 bases between. CDR1 and CDR2 from the germline V gene are MNHNS and SASEGT. This CDR3 is CASSTTGTYGYTF. CDR3 sequence (DNA): TGTGCCAGCAGTACGACAGGTACCTATGGCTACACCTTC.